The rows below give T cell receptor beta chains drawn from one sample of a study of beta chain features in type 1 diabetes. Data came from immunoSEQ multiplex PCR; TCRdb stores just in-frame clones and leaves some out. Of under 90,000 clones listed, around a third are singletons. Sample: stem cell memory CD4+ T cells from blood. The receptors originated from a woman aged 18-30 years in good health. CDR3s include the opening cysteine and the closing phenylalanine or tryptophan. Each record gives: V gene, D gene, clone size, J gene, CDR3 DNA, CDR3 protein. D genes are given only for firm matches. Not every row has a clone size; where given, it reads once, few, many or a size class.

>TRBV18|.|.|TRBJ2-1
TGTGCCAGCTCACCAGCCAGGGGAGACGAGCAGTTCTTC
CASSPARGDEQFF
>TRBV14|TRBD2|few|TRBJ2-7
TGTGCCAGCAGCCATGGACTAGCGGGAGAGGGACAGTACTTC
CASSHGLAGEGQYF
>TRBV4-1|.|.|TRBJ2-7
TGCGCCAGCAGCCCACCGTGGGCGTACAACGAGCAGTACTTC
CASSPPWAYNEQYF
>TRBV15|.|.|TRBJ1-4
TGTGCCACCAGCAGAGCCGGGTCAAATGAAAAACTGTTTTTT
CATSRAGSNEKLFF
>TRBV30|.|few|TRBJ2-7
TGTGCCTGGAGCCCCCGTCCGGGACTGGGATTAATTAGCTCCTACGAGCAGTACTTC
CAWSPRPGLGLISSYEQYF
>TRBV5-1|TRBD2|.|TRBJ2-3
TGCGCCAGCAGCTTGGAAGCTAGCGGGAGGTCAGATACGCAGTATTTT
CASSLEASGRSDTQYF
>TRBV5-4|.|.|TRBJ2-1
TGTGCCAGCAGCGAACCGAGCTCCTACAATGAGCAGTTCTTC
CASSEPSSYNEQFF
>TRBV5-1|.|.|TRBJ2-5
TGCGCCAGCAGCCAGGACTGGAGTCAAGAGACCCAGTACTTC
CASSQDWSQETQYF
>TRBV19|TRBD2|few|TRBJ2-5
TGTGCCAGTTCTGCGCGGGGGGACCAAGAGACCCAGTACTTC
CASSARGDQETQYF
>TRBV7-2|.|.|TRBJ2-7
TGTGCCAGCAGTCAGGGCCAGGGCCAAAGCTCCTACGAGCAGTACTTC
CASSQGQGQSSYEQYF
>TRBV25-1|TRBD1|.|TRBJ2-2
TGTGCCAGGGTTCCCACTCGGGACAGTAACACCGGGGAGCTGTTTTTT
CARVPTRDSNTGELFF
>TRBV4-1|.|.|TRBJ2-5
TGCGCCAGCAGCCAAGATCCGAGGGGGAACCAAGAGACCCAGTACTTC
CASSQDPRGNQETQYF
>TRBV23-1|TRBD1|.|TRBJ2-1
TGCGCCAGCAGTCGCGCCGGGACAGGGATAAGCAAATTGGTCTACAATGAGCAGTTCTTC
CASSRAGTGISKLVYNEQFF
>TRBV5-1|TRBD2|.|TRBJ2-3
TGCGCCAGCAGATCCGGGACTAGCCCTCATAGCACAGATACGCAGTATTTT
CASRSGTSPHSTDTQYF
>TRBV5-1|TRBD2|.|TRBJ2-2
TGCGCCAGCAGCTTGACTAGCGGTGGGACCGGGGAGCTGTTTTTT
CASSLTSGGTGELFF
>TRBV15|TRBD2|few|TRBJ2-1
TGTGCCACCAGCAGAGGGCTAGCGGGCAACAATGAGCAGTTCTTC
CATSRGLAGNNEQFF
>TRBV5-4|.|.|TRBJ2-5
TGTGCCAGCAGCTCGGCCCGCGAGCGGCCCCAAGAGACCCAGTACTTC
CASSSARERPQETQYF
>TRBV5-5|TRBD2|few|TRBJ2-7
TGTGCCAGCAGCTCCTACGGACTAGCGAGGCACGAGCAGTACTTC
CASSSYGLARHEQYF
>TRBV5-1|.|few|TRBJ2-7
TGCGCCAGCAGCTTCAAGGGGTCGTCCTACGAGCAGTACTTC
CASSFKGSSYEQYF
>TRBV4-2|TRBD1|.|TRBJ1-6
TGTGCCGTCCAAGGGACAGCAAATTCACCCCTCCACTTT
CAVQGTANSPLHF
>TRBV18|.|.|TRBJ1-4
TGTGCCAGCTCACTGCGGACTCTCCAACCGGAAAAACTGTTTTTT
CASSLRTLQPEKLFF
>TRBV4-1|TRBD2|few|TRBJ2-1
TGCGCCAGCAGCCAACGCTTACTAGCGGGGGGGAACAATGAGCAGTTCTTC
CASSQRLLAGGNNEQFF
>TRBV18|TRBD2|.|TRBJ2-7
TGTGCCAGCTCCCCAGACATGACTAGCGGACTCCACGAGCAGTACTTC
CASSPDMTSGLHEQYF
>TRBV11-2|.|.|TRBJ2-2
TGTGCCAGCAGTCCTCGGTCGGCCACCGCGGGCACCGGGGAGCTGTTTTTT
CASSPRSATAGTGELFF
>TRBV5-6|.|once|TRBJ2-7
TGTGCCAGCAGCCAAACGACAGGTAGCTCCTACGAGCAGTACTTC
CASSQTTGSSYEQYF
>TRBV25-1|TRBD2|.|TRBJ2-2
TGTGCCAGCAGTGATAGCGGGAGAAACACCGGGGAGCTGTTTTTT
CASSDSGRNTGELFF
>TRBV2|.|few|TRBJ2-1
TGTGCCAGCACCCTCCCCCCTAGGAACCATGAGCAGTTCTTC
CASTLPPRNHEQFF
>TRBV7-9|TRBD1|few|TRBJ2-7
TGTGCCAGCAGCTTTCGGGGCCAGGGGGACGAGCAGTACTTC
CASSFRGQGDEQYF
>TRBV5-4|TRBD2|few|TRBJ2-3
TGTGCCAGCAGCTTCCGGACTAGCGGGGGGCTCACAGATACGCAGTATTTT
CASSFRTSGGLTDTQYF
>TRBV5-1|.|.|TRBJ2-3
TGCGCCAGCACCGTCCTCCCGTCCGGTTCTAGCACAGATACGCAGTATTTT
CASTVLPSGSSTDTQYF
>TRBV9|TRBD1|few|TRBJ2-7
TGTGCCAGCAGCCCAGACAGGGTACCCTACGAGCAGTACTTC
CASSPDRVPYEQYF
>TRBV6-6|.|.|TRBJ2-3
TGTGCCAGCAGTTACCGTACGGGGGTCACAGATACGCAGTATTTT
CASSYRTGVTDTQYF
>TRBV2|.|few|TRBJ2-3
TGTGCCAGCAGGGGGCGCACAGATACGCAGTATTTT
CASRGRTDTQYF
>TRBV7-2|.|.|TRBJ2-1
TGTGCCAGCAGCTTAGAGGCTAGAGTCTCCTACAATGAGCAGTTCTTC
CASSLEARVSYNEQFF
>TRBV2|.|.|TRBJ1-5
TGTGCCAGCAGTGGAATCGGAGGGGAGCCCCAGCATTTT
CASSGIGGEPQHF
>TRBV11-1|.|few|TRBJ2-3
TGTGCCAGCAGCTTCAGGTCGGCCTTGGAGGCAGATACGCAGTATTTT
CASSFRSALEADTQYF
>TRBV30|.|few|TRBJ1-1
TGTGCCTGGAGTGTAAGGGGTTTGGGCACTGAAGCTTTCTTT
CAWSVRGLGTEAFF
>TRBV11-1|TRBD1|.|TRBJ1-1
TGTGCCAGCAGCTTAACGTTGGGGACAGGGGAAGCTTTCTTT
CASSLTLGTGEAFF
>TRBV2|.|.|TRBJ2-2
TGTGCCAGCAGAAGGGAGGGGGGGATCGGGGAGCTGTTTTTT
CASRREGGIGELFF
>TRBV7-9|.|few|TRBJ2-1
TGTGCCAGCAGCCCCGGGAGCAGTCTATACAATGAGCAGTTCTTC
CASSPGSSLYNEQFF
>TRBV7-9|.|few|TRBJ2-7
TGTGCCAGCAGCTTCCCCGGGACTTCTTTCTACGAGCAGTACTTC
CASSFPGTSFYEQYF
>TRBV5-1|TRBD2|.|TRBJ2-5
TGCGCCAGCAGCATAGGGACTAGCCGAGAGACCCAGTACTTC
CASSIGTSRETQYF
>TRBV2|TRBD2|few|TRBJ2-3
TGTGCCAGCAGTGTAGGGGCTAGCGGGAAAGGAGATACGCAGTATTTT
CASSVGASGKGDTQYF
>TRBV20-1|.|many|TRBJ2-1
TGCAGTGCTAACTCGGATGAGCAGTTCTTC
CSANSDEQFF
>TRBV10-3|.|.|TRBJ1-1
TGTGCCATCGGTCGGGACACTGAAGCTTTCTTT
CAIGRDTEAFF
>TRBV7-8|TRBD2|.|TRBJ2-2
TGTGCCAGCAGCTTCACTAGCGGGCAGTCTACGGACACCGGGGAGCTGTTTTTT
CASSFTSGQSTDTGELFF